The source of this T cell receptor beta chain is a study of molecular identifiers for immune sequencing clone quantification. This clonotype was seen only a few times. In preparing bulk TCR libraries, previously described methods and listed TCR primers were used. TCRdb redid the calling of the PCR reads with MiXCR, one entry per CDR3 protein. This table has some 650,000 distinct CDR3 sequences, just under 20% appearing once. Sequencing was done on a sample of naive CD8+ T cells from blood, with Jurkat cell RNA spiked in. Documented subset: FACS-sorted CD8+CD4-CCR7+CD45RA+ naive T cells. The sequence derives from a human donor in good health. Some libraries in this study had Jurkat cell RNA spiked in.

The DNA of the CDR3 is TGTGCCAGTAGTATGGCGGAGAACACCGGGGAGCTGTTTTTT. Its protein product is CASSMAENTGELFF. The J gene is TRBJ2-2, the V gene TRBV19; D unresolved. Trimming stripped 3 bases from V and 1 base from J, with 6 bases between. This CDR3 region has 14 residues. The germline V gene encodes CDR1 LNHDA and CDR2 SQIVND (reference sequence).